This T cell receptor (beta chain) appears in the sequencing data of a study of T cell repertoires and Cas9 in healthy adults (dated by TCRdb to 2016 to 2019). As for the study more broadly: Multi-effector potency, cytotoxicity and lineage determination within the CD4 and CD8 compartments were characterized for SpCas9-reactive T cells. Preexisting T cell immunity against the Streptococcus pyogenes Cas9 nuclease (SpCas9) used in CRISPR gene editing was examined in the study.

Results and caveats for the whole study, not just this receptor: SpCas9-reactive regulatory T cells were reported to mitigate proliferation and function of SpCas9-reactive effector T cells in vitro.

Libraries were prepared through the immunoSEQ multiplex PCR assay. TCRdb stores this immuneACCESS table with in-frame sequences only. Part of the clones is absent; in the studies checked, under half of the shortfall reflects unresolved V genes, and no reason is known for the rest. The sample data list tens of thousands of clones, and about 90% of these were observed just once. The ten biggest clones cover around 1.5% of the sample. The CDR3 measures 15 amino acids from cysteine to phenylalanine. Only the CDR3 DNA stays, 45 bases, in frame from base 1. The germline V gene gives CDR1 as MDHEN and CDR2 as SYDVKM. V loses 7 bases, J loses 0 bases, and the germline ends lie 13 bases apart. A word on this clone: It has no known antigen specificity. Per-nucleotide qualities are absent, and no much larger clonotype sits a single base away.

Healthy humans served as the donors. Sequencing was performed on CD4+ effector T cells (CD127+, CD25-, CD137-, CD154-) from PBMCs; culture status not recorded. The chain is made from TRBV28 and TRBJ1-5; perhaps TRBD1 is the D gene, with 6 bases matching. This receptor was identified in a human donor in good health. The DNA sequence is as follows: TGTGCCAGCACCAAAGGGGGGTATAGCAATCAGCCCCAGCATTTT. Its amino acids are CASTKGGYSNQPQHF. Reference TRBV28 and TRBJ1-5 genes cover what lies past the CDR3, so the full variable domain is DVKVTQSSRYLVKRTGEKVFLECVQDMDHENMFWYRQDPGLGLRLIYFSYDVKMKEKGDIPEGYSVSREKKERFSLILESASTNQTSMYLCASTKGGYSNQPQHFGDGTRLSIL.